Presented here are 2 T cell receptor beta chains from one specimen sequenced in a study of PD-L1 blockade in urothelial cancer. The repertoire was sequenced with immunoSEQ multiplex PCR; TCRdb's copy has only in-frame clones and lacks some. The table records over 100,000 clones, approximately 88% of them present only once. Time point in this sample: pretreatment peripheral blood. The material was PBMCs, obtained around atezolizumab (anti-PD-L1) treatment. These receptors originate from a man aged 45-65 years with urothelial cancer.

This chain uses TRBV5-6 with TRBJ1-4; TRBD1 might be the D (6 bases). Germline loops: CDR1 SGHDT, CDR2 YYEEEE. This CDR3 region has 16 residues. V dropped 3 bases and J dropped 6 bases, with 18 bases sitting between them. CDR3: CASSWMGRQVDEKLFF. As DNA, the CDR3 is TGTGCCAGCAGCTGGATGGGGAGACAGGTTGATGAAAAACTGTTTTTT. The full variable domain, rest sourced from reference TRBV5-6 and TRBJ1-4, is DAGVTQSPTHLIKTRGQQVTLRCSPKSGHDTVSWYQQALGQGPQFIFQYYEEEERQRGNFPDRFSGHQFPNYSSELNVNALLLGDSALYLCASSWMGRQVDEKLFFGSGTQLSVL.

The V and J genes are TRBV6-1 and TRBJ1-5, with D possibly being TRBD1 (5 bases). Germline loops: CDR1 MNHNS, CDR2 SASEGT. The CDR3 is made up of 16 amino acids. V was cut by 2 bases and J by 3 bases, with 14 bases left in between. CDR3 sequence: CASSELAGGYNQPQHF. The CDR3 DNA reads TGTGCCAGCAGTGAATTGGCGGGGGGGTACAATCAGCCCCAGCATTTT.